Listed below are T cell receptor beta chains from one sample, sequenced in a study of T cell responses to AZD1222 COVID-19 vaccine. The table came from immunoSEQ multiplex PCR; TCRdb's copy has only in-frame clones and leaves some out. This sample has about 150,000 clones, with less than 95% found just once. The input for sequencing was peripheral blood, taken 28 days after the second AZD1222 dose. The receptors come from an adult who received the AZD1222 COVID-19 vaccine. Each CDR3 is given with its conserved first and last residue. The order of the fields is clone size, J gene, D gene, V gene, CDR3 DNA, CDR3 protein. A D gene is named only where the DNA matches it firmly. Size is stated for part of the rows, as once, few or many counts, or as a class when the clone is expanded.

NA,TRBJ1-5,NA,TRBV5-1,TGCGCCAGCAGCTTGGCCAGTAATCAGCCCCAGCATTTT,CASSLASNQPQHF
NA,TRBJ1-6,TRBD1,TRBV2,TGTGCCAGCAGAGTAGGACAGGCGCGGACACGGTCACCCCTCCACTTT,CASRVGQARTRSPLHF
NA,TRBJ1-2,TRBD1,TRBV28,TGTGCCAGCAGTTCCCCTACAGGGGCTAACTATGGCTACACCTTC,CASSSPTGANYGYTF
once,TRBJ2-2,NA,TRBV12-3/TRBV12-4,TGTGCCAGCAGAAAAGCCGGGGAGCTGTTTTTT,CASRKAGELFF
few,TRBJ1-6,TRBD1,TRBV28,TGTGCCAGCAGACCCGGGACAGGGAACCAGTCACCCCTCCACTTT,CASRPGTGNQSPLHF
NA,TRBJ1-3,NA,TRBV7-2,TGTGCCAGCAGCTTAGTACCCGGGGTGGCTGGAAACACCATATATTTT,CASSLVPGVAGNTIYF
NA,TRBJ1-5,NA,TRBV4-1,TGCGCCAGCAGCCCCTGGGGAGGGGATCAGCCCCAGCATTTT,CASSPWGGDQPQHF
once,TRBJ2-1,TRBD2,TRBV6-2/TRBV6-3,TGTGCCAGCAGTTCTAGAGCGGGAGGGCCACGGGGTGAGCAGTTCTTC,CASSSRAGGPRGEQFF
NA,TRBJ2-5,TRBD1,TRBV7-9,TGTGCCAGCAGCTTAACTTCCGGGACAGGGGGCGAGACCCAGTACTTC,CASSLTSGTGGETQYF
once,TRBJ1-3,NA,TRBV5-6,TGTGCCAGCAGCCGGACAGCGTTCTCTGGAAACACCATATATTTT,CASSRTAFSGNTIYF
once,TRBJ2-7,TRBD2,TRBV5-6,TGTGCCAGCAGGTTATCCCCAACACTAGCGGGTAGCTCCTACGAGCAGTACTTC,CASRLSPTLAGSSYEQYF
NA,TRBJ2-5,NA,TRBV18,TGTGCCAGCTCACCAAATGAGGCTAGAGAGACCCAGTACTTC,CASSPNEARETQYF
NA,TRBJ2-1,NA,TRBV10-1,TGCGCCAGCAGTGAGTCGTCCGGGACTCCGTTATGGTTCTTC,CASSESSGTPLWFF
once,TRBJ1-2,TRBD1,TRBV5-4,TGTGCCAGCAGCCTAAGGAAAGGACAGGGCCTCTATGGCTACACCTTC,CASSLRKGQGLYGYTF
NA,TRBJ1-4,NA,TRBV6-5,TGTGCCAGCAGTTACAGCTATAATGAAAAACTGTTTTTT,CASSYSYNEKLFF
NA,TRBJ2-3,TRBD1,TRBV10-1,TGCGCCAGCAGTGCGGCCGTTGGGACAGGGGTGGGAGATACGCAGTATTTT,CASSAAVGTGVGDTQYF
NA,TRBJ1-4,NA,TRBV5-6,TGTGCCAGCAGCTTACGCGGGGTTGGCGAAAAACTGTTTTTT,CASSLRGVGEKLFF
NA,TRBJ2-7,TRBD2,TRBV28,TGTGCCAGCAGTCCCGCAACTAGCGGGAGCTACGAGCAGTACTTC,CASSPATSGSYEQYF
NA,TRBJ2-7,NA,TRBV5-1,TGCGCCAGCAGCTCACAAGGACAAGCTGGGATGAACGAGCAGTACTTC,CASSSQGQAGMNEQYF
once,TRBJ2-5,NA,TRBV11-2,TGTGCCAGCAGCTTACTCCGGGCACCCGCCGAGACCCAGTACTTC,CASSLLRAPAETQYF
NA,TRBJ2-1,TRBD2,TRBV9,TGTGCCAGCAGCGAGGCTAGCGGGCTTTACAATGAGCAGTTCTTC,CASSEASGLYNEQFF
NA,TRBJ2-3,NA,TRBV28,TGTGCCAGCAGTCTCCGGTCGTATTCGCAGTATTTT,CASSLRSYSQYF
NA,TRBJ2-1,TRBD2,TRBV28,TGTGCCAGCAGTTTACTTTTAGCGGGAGGTCATGGTGAGCAGTTCTTC,CASSLLLAGGHGEQFF
NA,TRBJ1-5,TRBD1,TRBV4-1,TGCGCCAGCAGCCAAGGGCTTGGGACAGGGCATCAGCCCCAGCATTTT,CASSQGLGTGHQPQHF